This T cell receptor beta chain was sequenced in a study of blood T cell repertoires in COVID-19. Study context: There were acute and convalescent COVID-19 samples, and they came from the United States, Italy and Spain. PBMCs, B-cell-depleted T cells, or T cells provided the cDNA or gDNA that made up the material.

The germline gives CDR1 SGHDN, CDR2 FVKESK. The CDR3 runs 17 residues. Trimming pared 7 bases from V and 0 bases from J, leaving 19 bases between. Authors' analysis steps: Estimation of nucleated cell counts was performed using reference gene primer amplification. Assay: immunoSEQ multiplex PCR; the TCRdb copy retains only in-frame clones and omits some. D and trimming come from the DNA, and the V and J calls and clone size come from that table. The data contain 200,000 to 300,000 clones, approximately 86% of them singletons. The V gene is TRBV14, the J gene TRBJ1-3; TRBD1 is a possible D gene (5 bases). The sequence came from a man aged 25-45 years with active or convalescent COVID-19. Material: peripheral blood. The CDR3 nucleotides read TGTGCCAGCACTAAGGGGATGGGAACGGCCTCTGGAAACACCATATATTTT. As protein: CASTKGMGTASGNTIYF.